This paragraph covers one TCR beta chain sequence. The junction differs from germline at one of its ends, possibly a read error. CDR1 and CDR2 from the germline V gene are SSHAT and FNYEAQ (reference sequence). The CDR3 is 15 residues long. This entry belongs to a study of blood T cell repertoires in COVID-19. TCRdb's table, derived via immunoSEQ multiplex PCR, lists solely in-frame clones and lacks some. The sample lists a few hundred thousand clones, more than 75% occurring once. The sample taken for sequencing was peripheral blood. This clonotype was obtained from a woman between 40 and 50 years old who had recovered from COVID-19. The genes are TRBV7-7 and TRBJ2-7; the match to TRBD2 covers 12 bases. The CDR3 loop is CASSLTSGSLDEQYF. The DNA of the CDR3 is TGTGCTAGCAGCTTGACTAGCGGGAGTCTGGACGAGCAGTACTTC.